This TCR beta chain was identified during a study of cytomegalovirus exposure and HLA in healthy donors. Findings and caveats of the study: In vitro assays verified that three CMV-associated chains recognized CMV antigens specifically. Follow-up analysis later connected one missense variant in DCLRE1C with trimming of TCR beta V- and J-genes. TCR beta sequences reportedly predicted most subjects' HLA-A and HLA-B alleles accurately. Available immune exposure information was restricted to CMV serostatus only.

To note about this clone: Its antigen is not identified.

This CDR3 has 16 amino acids. Germline CDR1 and CDR2: SGHVS and FQNEAQ. V was cut by 5 bases and J by 0 bases, with 17 bases left in between. It was with 60 Vbeta and 13 Jbeta primers that the PCR ran. Profiling relied on immunoSEQ multiplex PCR, and the TCRdb table lists in-frame clones only, not all of them. In all, the sample yields approximately 34,000 clones. The sequence derives from a woman aged 40 to 49 in good health and CMV-seropositive. Sequenced: PBMCs. The genes are TRBV7-8 and TRBJ2-7; D is uncertain. The CDR3 nucleotides are TGTGCCAGCAGCACCCCGATACAGTTTTCCTCCTACGAGCAGTACTTC. The encoded protein is CASSTPIQFSSYEQYF.